Below are 5 T cell receptor beta chains sequenced from a single sample in a study of blood T cells in healthy people across ages. Sample-barcoded 5' priming and a J-beta primer mix drove a second PCR of 7 to 11 cycles. One entry per CDR3 protein results from TCRdb running MiXCR on the 5' RACE reads. The data show approximately 1.5 million distinct CDR3 sequences, roughly 30% seen once. The sequencing input was blood. These receptors originate from a woman aged 25 to 39 in good health.

There are a few counts of this clonotype. The rearrangement joins TRBV25-1 to TRBJ2-5; a weak D match, TRBD2 (6 bases). With 2 bases removed from V and 5 bases from J, the gap between germline ends came to 18 bases. In germline, CDR1 is MGHDK, CDR2 SYGVNS. The CDR3 runs to 16 residues. CDR3 coding DNA: TGTGCCAGCAGTGAAAGCCTGCCTAGTGGGGGGGAGACCCAGTACTTC. As protein: CASSESLPSGGETQYF.

CDR3 coding DNA: TGTGCCAGCAGTTCCTGGGACAGGGCGCAAGAGACCCAGTACTTC. This translates into CASSSWDRAQETQYF. The rearrangement joins TRBV27 to TRBJ2-5; 9 bases are shared with TRBD1. The germline gives CDR1 MNHEY, CDR2 SMNVEV (reference sequence). Trimming at V came to 4 bases and at J to 2 bases, leaving 5 bases not matched to a gene. The CDR3 totals 15 residues.

V gene TRBV7-2 combines with J gene TRBJ2-1; TRBD2 is a possible D gene (6 bases). The CDR3 has 16 amino acids. The germline V gene encodes CDR1 SGHTA and CDR2 FQGNSA. Trimming stripped 5 bases from V and 9 bases from J, with 23 bases between. In DNA form, the CDR3 reads TGTGCCAGCAGCCCAGTCGGGACTCCTAGGGCGACTGAGCAGTTCTTC. Translated: CASSPVGTPRATEQFF.

This clonotype was counted between two and nine times. The chain joins TRBV3-1 to TRBJ2-3; 14 bases fit TRBD2. This CDR3 is 16 amino acids long. V lost 7 bases to trimming and J lost 2 bases; unmatched junction nucleotides: 5. Germline V gives CDR1 LGHDT, CDR2 YNNKEL (reference sequence). The CDR3 DNA reads TGTGCCAGCACCAGGACTAGCGGGGGGTTCACAGATACGCAGTATTTT. Its translation: CASTRTSGGFTDTQYF.

Of note for this clonotype: A much more abundant neighbour one base away suggests this may be a read error. DNA of the CDR3: TGCGCCAGCAGCCAAGATTGGACTAGCGAACACAATGAGCAGTACTTC. Its translation is CASSQDWTSEHNEQYF. The rearrangement links TRBV4-1 to TRBJ2-5, with 9 positions matching TRBD2. CDR3 length: 16 residues. With V trimmed by 0 bases and J by 11 bases, 13 bases remained unmatched. Germline V gives CDR1 MGHRA, CDR2 YSYEKL.